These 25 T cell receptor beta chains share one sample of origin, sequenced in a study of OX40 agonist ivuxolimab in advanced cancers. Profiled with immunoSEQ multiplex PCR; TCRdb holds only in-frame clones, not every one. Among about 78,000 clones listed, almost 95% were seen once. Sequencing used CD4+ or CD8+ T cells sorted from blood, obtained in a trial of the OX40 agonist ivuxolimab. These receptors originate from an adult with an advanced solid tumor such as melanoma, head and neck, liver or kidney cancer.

CDR3 DNA sequence: TGTGCCAGTAGTATAGATTTTAGCGGGCTGGGGAACATTCAGTACTTC. Translation: CASSIDFSGLGNIQYF. The chain is built from TRBV19 and TRBJ2-4; TRBD2 matches at 7 bases. V dropped 0 bases and J dropped 7; count of bases not matched to a gene: 9. Looked up from germline, CDR1 is LNHDA and CDR2 is SQIVND (reference sequence). The CDR3 sequence is 16 residues long. The entire variable domain, with the rest obtained from reference TRBV19 and TRBJ2-4, is as follows: DGGITQSPKYLFRKEGQNVTLSCEQNLNHDAMYWYRQDPGQGLRLIYYSQIVNDFQKGDIAEGYSVSREKKESFPLTVTSAQKNPTAFYLCASSIDFSGLGNIQYFGAGTRLSVL.

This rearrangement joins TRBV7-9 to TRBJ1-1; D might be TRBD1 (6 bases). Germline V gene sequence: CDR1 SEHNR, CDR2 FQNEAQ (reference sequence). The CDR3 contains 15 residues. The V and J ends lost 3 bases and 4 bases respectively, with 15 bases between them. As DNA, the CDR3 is TGTGCCAGCAGCTTTTGGTCTGGGGGGGCCACTGAAGCTTTCTTT. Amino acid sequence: CASSFWSGGATEAFF.

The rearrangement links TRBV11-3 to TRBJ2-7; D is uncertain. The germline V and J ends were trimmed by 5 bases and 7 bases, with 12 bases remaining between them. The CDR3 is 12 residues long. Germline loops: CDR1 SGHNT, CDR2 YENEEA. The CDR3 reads CASSHLEGEQYF. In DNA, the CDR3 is TGTGCCAGCAGCCACTTGGAAGGGGAGCAGTACTTC. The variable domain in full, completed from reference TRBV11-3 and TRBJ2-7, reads EAGVVQSPRYKIIEKKQPVAFWCNPISGHNTLYWYLQNLGQGPELLIRYENEEAVDDSQLPKDRFSAERLKGVDSTLKIQPAELGDSAVYLCASSHLEGEQYFGPGTRLTVT.

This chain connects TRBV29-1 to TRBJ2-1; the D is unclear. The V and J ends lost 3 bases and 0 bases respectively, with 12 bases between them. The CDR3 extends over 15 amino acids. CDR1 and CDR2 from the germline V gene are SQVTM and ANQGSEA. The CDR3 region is CSVERLWISYNEQFF. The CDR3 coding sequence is TGCAGCGTTGAGAGATTGTGGATCTCCTACAATGAGCAGTTCTTC.

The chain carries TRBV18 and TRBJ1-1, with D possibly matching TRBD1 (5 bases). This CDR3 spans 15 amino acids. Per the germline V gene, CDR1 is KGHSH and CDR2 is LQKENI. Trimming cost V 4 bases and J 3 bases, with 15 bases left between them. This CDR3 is CASSLGLSGYTEAFF. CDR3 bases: TGTGCCAGCTCACTCGGCCTCTCAGGGTACACTGAAGCTTTCTTT. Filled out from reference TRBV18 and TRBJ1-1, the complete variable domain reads NAGVMQNPRHLVRRRGQEARLRCSPMKGHSHVYWYRQLPEEGLKFMVYLQKENIIDESGMPKERFSAEFPKEGPSILRIQQVVRGDSAAYFCASSLGLSGYTEAFFGQGTRLTVV.

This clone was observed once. The CDR3 loop reads CASRRRDINQPQHF. The CDR3 DNA sequence: TGTGCCAGCAGGAGGCGGGATATCAATCAGCCCCAGCATTTT. The chain recombines TRBV2 with TRBJ1-5, with D unresolved. The CDR3 totals 14 residues. In germline, CDR1 is SNHLY, CDR2 FYNNEI. Trimming removed 6 bases from V and 3 bases from J, with 12 bases in between.

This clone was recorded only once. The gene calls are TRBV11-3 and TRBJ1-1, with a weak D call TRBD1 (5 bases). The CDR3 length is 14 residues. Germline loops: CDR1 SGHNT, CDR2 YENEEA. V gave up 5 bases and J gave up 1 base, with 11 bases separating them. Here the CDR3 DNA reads TGTGCCAGCAGCAAATCGGGGCAGAACACTGAAGCTTTCTTT. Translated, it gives CASSKSGQNTEAFF.

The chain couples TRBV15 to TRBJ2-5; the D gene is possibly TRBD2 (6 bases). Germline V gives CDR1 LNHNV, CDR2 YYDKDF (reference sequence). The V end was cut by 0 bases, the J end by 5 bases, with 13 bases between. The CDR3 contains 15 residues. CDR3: CATSRDTSSSETQYF. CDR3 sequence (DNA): TGTGCCACCAGCAGAGATACTAGCAGCTCGGAGACCCAGTACTTC.

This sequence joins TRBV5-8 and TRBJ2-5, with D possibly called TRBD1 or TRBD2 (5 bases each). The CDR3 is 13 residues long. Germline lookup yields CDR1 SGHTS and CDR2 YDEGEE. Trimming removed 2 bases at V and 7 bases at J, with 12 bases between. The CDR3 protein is CASSFLGAGTQYF. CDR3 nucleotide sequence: TGTGCCAGCAGCTTCCTTGGGGCGGGGACCCAGTACTTC.

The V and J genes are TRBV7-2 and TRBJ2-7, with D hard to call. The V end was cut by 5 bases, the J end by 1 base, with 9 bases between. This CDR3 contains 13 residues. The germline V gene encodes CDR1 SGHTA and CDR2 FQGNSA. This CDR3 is CASSIGPSYEQYF. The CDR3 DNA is TGTGCCAGCAGCATTGGGCCTTCCTACGAGCAGTACTTC. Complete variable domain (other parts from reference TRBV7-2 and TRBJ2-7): GAGVSQSPSNKVTEKGKDVELRCDPISGHTALYWYRQSLGQGLEFLIYFQGNSAPDKSGLPSDRFSAERTGGSVSTLTIQRTQQEDSAVYLCASSIGPSYEQYFGPGTRLTVT.

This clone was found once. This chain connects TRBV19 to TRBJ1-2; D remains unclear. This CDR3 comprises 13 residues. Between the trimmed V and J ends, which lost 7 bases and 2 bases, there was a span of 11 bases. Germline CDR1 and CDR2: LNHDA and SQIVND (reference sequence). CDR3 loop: CASMAGWNYGYTF. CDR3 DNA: TGTGCCAGTATGGCGGGGTGGAACTATGGCTACACCTTC.

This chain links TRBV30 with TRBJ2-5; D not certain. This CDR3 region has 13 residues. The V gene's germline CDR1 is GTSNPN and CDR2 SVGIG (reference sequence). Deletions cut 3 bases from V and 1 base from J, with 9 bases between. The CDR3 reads CAWSAAAQETQYF. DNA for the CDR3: TGTGCCTGGAGCGCCGCGGCCCAAGAGACCCAGTACTTC.

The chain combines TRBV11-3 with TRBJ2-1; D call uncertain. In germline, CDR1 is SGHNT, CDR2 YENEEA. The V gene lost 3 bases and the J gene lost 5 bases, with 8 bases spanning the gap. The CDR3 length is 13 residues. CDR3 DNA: TGTGCCAGCAGCTTGAACAGAAACAATGAGCAGTTCTTC. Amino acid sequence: CASSLNRNNEQFF.

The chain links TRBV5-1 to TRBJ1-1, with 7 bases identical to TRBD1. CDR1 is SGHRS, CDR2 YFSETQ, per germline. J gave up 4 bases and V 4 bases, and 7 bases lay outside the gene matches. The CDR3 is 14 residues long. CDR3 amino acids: CASSTGDSPTEAFF. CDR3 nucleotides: TGCGCCAGCAGCACAGGGGACAGCCCCACTGAAGCTTTCTTT.

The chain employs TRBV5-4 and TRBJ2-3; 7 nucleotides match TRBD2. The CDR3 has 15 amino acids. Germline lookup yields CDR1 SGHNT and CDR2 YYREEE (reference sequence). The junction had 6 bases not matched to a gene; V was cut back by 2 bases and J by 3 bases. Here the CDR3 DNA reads TGTGCCAGCAGCTTATTTGGGGGGGGGACAGATACGCAGTATTTT. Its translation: CASSLFGGGTDTQYF.

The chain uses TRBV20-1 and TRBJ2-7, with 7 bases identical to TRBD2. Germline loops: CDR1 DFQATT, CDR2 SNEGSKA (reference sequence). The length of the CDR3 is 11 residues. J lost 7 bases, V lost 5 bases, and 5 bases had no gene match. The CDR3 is CSAPSGNEQYF. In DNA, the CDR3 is TGCAGTGCTCCGAGCGGGAATGAGCAGTACTTC.

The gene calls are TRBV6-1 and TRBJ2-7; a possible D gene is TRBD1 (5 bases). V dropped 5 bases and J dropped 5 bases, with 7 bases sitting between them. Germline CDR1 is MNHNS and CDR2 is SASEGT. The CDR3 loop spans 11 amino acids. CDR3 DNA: TGTGCCAGCAGTCAACAGGACGAGCAGTACTTC. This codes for CASSQQDEQYF.

The CDR3 spells CASSLALGQTGGYTF. The CDR3 DNA reads as TGCGCCAGCAGCTTGGCCTTAGGGCAGACCGGCGGCTACACCTTC. This chain connects TRBV5-1 to TRBJ1-2; D gene unclear. Germline CDR1 and CDR2: SGHRS and YFSETQ. The V and J ends lost 0 bases and 8 bases respectively, with 17 bases between them. The CDR3 extends over 15 amino acids.

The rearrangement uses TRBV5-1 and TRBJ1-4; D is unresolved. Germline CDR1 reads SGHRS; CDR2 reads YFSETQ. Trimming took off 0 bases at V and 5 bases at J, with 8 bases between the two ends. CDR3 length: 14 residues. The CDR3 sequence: CASSLEAENEKLFF. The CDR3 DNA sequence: TGCGCCAGCAGCTTGGAAGCCGAGAATGAAAAACTGTTTTTT.

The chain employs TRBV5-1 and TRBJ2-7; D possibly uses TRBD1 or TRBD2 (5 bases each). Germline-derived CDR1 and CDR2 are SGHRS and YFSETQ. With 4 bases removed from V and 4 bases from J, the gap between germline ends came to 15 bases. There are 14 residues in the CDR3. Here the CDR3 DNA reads TGCGCCAGCAGCCCGGGACCTCTTTCGTACGAGCAGTACTTC. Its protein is CASSPGPLSYEQYF.

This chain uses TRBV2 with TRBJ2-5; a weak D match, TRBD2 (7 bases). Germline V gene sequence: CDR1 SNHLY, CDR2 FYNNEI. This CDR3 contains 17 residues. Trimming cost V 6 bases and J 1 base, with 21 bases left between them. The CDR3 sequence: CASSPGEGGGAQETQYF. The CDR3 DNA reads TGTGCCAGCAGCCCTGGCGAGGGGGGGGGCGCCCAAGAGACCCAGTACTTC.

CDR3 amino acids: CASSLYGGGGNTIYF. The CDR3 DNA is TGTGCCAGCAGCTTATATGGCGGTGGGGGAAACACCATATATTTT. The chain uses TRBV7-2 and TRBJ1-3; no definite D call. V shed 2 bases and J shed 4 bases, with 12 bases lying between them. The length of the CDR3 is 15 residues. Germline V gives CDR1 SGHTA, CDR2 FQGNSA.

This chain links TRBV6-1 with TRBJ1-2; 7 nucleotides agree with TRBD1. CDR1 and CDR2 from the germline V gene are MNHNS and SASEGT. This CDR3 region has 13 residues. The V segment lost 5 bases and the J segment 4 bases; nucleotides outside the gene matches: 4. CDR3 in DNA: TGTGCCAGCAGTACGGGACAGATCTATGGCTACACCTTC. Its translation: CASSTGQIYGYTF.

This CDR3 is CASSLSPSQETQYF. The CDR3 DNA reads TGCGCCAGCAGCTTGTCGCCCTCCCAAGAGACCCAGTACTTC. This chain joins TRBV5-1 and TRBJ2-5; D ambiguous. The CDR3 is 14 amino acids. V was trimmed by 1 base and J by 1 base, leaving 8 bases between them. Germline-derived CDR1 and CDR2 are SGHRS and YFSETQ. Filled out from reference TRBV5-1 and TRBJ2-5, the complete variable domain reads KAGVTQTPRYLIKTRGQQVTLSCSPISGHRSVSWYQQTPGQGLQFLFEYFSETQRNKGNFPGRFSGRQFSNSRSEMNVSTLELGDSALYLCASSLSPSQETQYFGPGTRLLVL.

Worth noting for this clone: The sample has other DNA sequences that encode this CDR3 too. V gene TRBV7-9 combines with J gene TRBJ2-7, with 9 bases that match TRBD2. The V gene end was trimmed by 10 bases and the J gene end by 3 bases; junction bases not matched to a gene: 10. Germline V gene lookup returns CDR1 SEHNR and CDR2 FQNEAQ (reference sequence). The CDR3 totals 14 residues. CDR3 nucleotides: TGTGCCACCGGGGGGCGGGGGGGCCTCTACGAGCAGTACTTC. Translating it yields CATGGRGGLYEQYF.